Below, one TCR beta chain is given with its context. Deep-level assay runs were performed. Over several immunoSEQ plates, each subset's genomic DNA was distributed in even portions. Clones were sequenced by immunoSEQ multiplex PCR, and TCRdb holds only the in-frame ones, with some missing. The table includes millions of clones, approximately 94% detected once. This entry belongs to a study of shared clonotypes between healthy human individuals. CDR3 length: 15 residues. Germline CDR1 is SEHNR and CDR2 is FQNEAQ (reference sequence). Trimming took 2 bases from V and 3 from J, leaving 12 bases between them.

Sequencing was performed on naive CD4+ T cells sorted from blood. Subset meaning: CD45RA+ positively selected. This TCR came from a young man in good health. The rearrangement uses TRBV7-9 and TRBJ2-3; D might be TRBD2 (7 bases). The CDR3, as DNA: TGTGCCAGCAGCTTAAGGGGGACTATAACAGATACGCAGTATTTT. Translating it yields CASSLRGTITDTQYF.